The 7 T cell receptor beta chains reported below all come from one sample, sequenced in a study of cytotoxic CD8 clonotypes in ibrutinib-treated CLL. Generated by immunoSEQ multiplex PCR, the TCRdb table keeps only in-frame clones and is missing some. Counted here are about 130,000 clones, around 80% occurring once; the ten biggest clones make up more than 10%. The input for sequencing was PBMCs, taken after 12 months of ibrutinib treatment. The receptor source for this set is a human donor with chronic lymphocytic leukemia.

The chain joins TRBV29-1 to TRBJ1-4; 10 bases fit TRBD1. CDR1 SQVTM and CDR2 ANQGSEA come from the germline V gene. This CDR3 contains 16 residues. Trimming took 4 bases from V and 4 from J; bases not matched to a gene: 9. CDR3 nucleotide sequence: TGCAGCGTTGCACCTAGCAGGACAGGGGGTAATGAAAAACTGTTTTTT. It is translated as CSVAPSRTGGNEKLFF.

The genes are TRBV29-1 and TRBJ2-2; D ambiguous. Germline V CDR1 and CDR2: SQVTM, ANQGSEA. The CDR3 length is 13 residues. V was shortened by 4 bases and J by 4 bases, with 10 bases between the two germline ends. The CDR3 spells CSVVGGSTGELFF. The CDR3 DNA reads as TGCAGCGTTGTGGGCGGATCCACCGGGGAGCTGTTTTTT.

This CDR3 is CASSLGQGGYTF. In DNA, the CDR3 is TGTGCCAGCAGCTTAGGACAGGGTGGCTACACCTTC. The V and J genes are TRBV7-6 and TRBJ1-2; TRBD1 matches at 7 bases. V was pared by 1 base and J by 7 bases, with 0 bases of the junction left unmatched. There are 12 residues in the CDR3. Germline CDR1 and CDR2: SGHVS and FNYEAQ.

CDR3 region: CASSMRGSGANVLTF. The DNA for the CDR3 is TGTGCCAGTAGTATGAGAGGGTCTGGGGCCAACGTCCTGACTTTC. The gene calls are TRBV19 and TRBJ2-6; possible D gene TRBD2, 5 bases. CDR3 length: 15 residues. Germline V gene lookup returns CDR1 LNHDA and CDR2 SQIVND (reference sequence). Trimming took 3 bases from V and 1 from J, leaving 7 bases between them. Combining the CDR3 with reference TRBV19 and TRBJ2-6 gives the whole variable domain DGGITQSPKYLFRKEGQNVTLSCEQNLNHDAMYWYRQDPGQGLRLIYYSQIVNDFQKGDIAEGYSVSREKKESFPLTVTSAQKNPTAFYLCASSMRGSGANVLTFGAGSRLTVL.

CDR3 sequence: CASSLGPPWREASYNEQFF. The CDR3 coding sequence is TGTGCCAGCAGCTTAGGGCCCCCATGGCGGGAGGCCTCCTACAATGAGCAGTTCTTC. J is TRBJ2-1 and V is TRBV7-2; TRBD2 aligns across 8 bases. The CDR3 length is 19 residues. J gave up 0 bases and V 1 base, and 11 bases lay outside the gene matches. The V gene's germline CDR1 is SGHTA and CDR2 FQGNSA.

V gene TRBV5-1 combines with J gene TRBJ2-2, with D perhaps assigned TRBD1 or TRBD2 (5 bases each). V shed 7 bases and J shed 6 bases, with 16 bases lying between them. The CDR3 covers 14 residues. CDR1 and CDR2 from the germline V gene are SGHRS and YFSETQ. The CDR3 DNA follows: TGCGCCAGCTCTGGGGGATCTTTGTCCGGGGAGCTGTTTTTT. Translation: CASSGGSLSGELFF. Combining the CDR3 with reference TRBV5-1 and TRBJ2-2 gives the whole variable domain KAGVTQTPRYLIKTRGQQVTLSCSPISGHRSVSWYQQTPGQGLQFLFEYFSETQRNKGNFPGRFSGRQFSNSRSEMNVSTLELGDSALYLCASSGGSLSGELFFGEGSRLTVL.

The chain has TRBV7-8 and TRBJ2-5; D is ambiguous. This CDR3 comprises 13 residues. Trimming took 1 base from V and 4 from J, leaving 7 bases between them. The germline V gene encodes CDR1 SGHVS and CDR2 FQNEAQ. The CDR3 DNA sequence: TGTGCCAGCAGCTTAGGGAAAGGAGAGACCCAGTACTTC. Its protein is CASSLGKGETQYF.